This T cell receptor beta chain was sequenced in a study of cytomegalovirus exposure and HLA in healthy donors. Primers included in the PCR were 60 Vbeta and 13 Jbeta primers. The assay was immunoSEQ multiplex PCR, and TCRdb's table has in-frame clones only and misses some. The sample data list tens of thousands of clones. Germline V gives CDR1 SQVTM, CDR2 ANQGSEA. Trimming pared 8 bases from V and 2 bases from J, leaving 15 bases between. This CDR3 contains 13 residues. The J gene is TRBJ1-2, the V gene TRBV29-1, with D possibly being TRBD1 (6 bases). The source material was PBMCs. The clonotype was recovered from a female donor in good health and CMV-seronegative. CDR3 nucleotide sequence: TGCAGCTCAGGACAGATTTCAAACTATGGCTACACCTTC. This sequence encodes CSSGQISNYGYTF.